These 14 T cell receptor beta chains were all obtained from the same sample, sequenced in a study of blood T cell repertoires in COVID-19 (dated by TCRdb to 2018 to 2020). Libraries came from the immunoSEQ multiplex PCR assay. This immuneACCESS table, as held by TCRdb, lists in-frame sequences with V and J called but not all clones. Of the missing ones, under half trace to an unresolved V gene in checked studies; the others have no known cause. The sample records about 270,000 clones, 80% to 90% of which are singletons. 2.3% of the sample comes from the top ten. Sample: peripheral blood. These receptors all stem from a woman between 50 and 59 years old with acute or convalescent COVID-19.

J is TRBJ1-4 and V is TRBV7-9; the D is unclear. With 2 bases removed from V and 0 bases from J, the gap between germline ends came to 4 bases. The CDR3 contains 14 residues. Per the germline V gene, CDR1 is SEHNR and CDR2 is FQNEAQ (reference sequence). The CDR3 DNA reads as TGTGCCAGCAGCTTACCAACAACTAATGAAAAACTGTTTTTT. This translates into CASSLPTTNEKLFF.

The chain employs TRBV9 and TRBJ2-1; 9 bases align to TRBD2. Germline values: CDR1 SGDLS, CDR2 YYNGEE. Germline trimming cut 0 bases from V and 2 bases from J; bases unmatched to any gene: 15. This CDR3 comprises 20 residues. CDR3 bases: TGTGCCAGCAGCGTAGGGGTGTCGCGGGAGGGCCGGATTGCCTACAATGAGCAGTTCTTC. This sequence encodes CASSVGVSREGRIAYNEQFF.

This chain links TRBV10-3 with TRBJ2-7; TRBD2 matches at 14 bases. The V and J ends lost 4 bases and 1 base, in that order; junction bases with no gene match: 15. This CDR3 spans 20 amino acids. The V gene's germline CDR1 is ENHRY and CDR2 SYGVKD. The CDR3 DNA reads TGTGCCATCAGTGGTACCACCCGACTAGCGGGGGGGGCGGTTTCCTACGAGCAGTACTTC. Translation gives CAISGTTRLAGGAVSYEQYF.

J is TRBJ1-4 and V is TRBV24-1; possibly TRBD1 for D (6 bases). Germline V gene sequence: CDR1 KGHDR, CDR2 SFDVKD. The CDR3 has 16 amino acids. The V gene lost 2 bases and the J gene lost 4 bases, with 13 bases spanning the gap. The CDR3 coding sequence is TGTGCCACCAGTGATTCCCGGACAGCCAGTAATGAAAAACTGTTTTTT. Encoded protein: CATSDSRTASNEKLFF.

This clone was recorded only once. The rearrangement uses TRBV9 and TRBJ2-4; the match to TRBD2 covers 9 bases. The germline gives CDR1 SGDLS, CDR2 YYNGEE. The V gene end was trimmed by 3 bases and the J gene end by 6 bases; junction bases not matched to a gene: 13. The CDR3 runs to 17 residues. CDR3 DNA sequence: TGTGCCAGCAGCGCCAACCCTAAGGAGCGGGAGGTAAACATTCAGTACTTC. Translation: CASSANPKEREVNIQYF. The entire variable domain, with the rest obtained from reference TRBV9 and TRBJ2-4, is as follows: DSGVTQTPKHLITATGQRVTLRCSPRSGDLSVYWYQQSLDQGLQFLIQYYNGEERAKGNILERFSAQQFPDLHSELNLSSLELGDSALYFCASSANPKEREVNIQYFGAGTRLSVL.

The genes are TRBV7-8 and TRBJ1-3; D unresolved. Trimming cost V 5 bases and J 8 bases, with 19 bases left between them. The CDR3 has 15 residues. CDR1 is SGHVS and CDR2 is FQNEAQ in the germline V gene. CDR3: CASSPLGGFLDTIYF. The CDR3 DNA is TGTGCCAGCAGCCCCCTCGGAGGGTTCTTGGACACCATATATTTT.

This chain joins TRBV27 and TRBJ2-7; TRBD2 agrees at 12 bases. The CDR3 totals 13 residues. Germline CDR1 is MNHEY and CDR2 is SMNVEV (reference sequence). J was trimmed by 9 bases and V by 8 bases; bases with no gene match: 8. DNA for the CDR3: TGTGCCAGCCAACTAGCGGGAGGTCTTGTGCAGTACTTC. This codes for CASQLAGGLVQYF.

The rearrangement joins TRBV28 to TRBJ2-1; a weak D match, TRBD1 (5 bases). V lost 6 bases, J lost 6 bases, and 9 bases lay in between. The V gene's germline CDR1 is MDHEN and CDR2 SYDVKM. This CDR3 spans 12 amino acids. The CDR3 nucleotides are TGTGCCAGCAGATCAGGGTCCAATGAGCAGTTCTTC. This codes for CASRSGSNEQFF.

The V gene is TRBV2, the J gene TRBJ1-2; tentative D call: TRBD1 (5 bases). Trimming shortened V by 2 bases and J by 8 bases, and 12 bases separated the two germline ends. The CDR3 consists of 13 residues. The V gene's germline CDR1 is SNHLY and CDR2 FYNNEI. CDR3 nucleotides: TGTGCCAGCAGTGAATTAGAAGGGGTCGGCTACACCTTC. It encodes CASSELEGVGYTF. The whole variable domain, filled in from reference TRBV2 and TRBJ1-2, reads EPEVTQTPSHQVTQMGQEVILRCVPISNHLYFYWYRQILGQKVEFLVSFYNNEISEKSEIFDDQFSVERPDGSNFTLKIRSTKLEDSAMYFCASSELEGVGYTFGSGTRLTVV.

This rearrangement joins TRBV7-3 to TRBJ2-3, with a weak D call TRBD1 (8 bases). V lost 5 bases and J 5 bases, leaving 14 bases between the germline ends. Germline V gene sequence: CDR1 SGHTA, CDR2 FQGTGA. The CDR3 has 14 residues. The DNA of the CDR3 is TGTGCCAGCAGCGACAGGGGAGGGTTAGATACGCAGTATTTT. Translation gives CASSDRGGLDTQYF.

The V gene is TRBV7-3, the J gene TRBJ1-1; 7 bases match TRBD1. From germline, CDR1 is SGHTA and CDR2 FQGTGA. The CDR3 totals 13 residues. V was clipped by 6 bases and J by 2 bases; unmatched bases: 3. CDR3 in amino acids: CASSPGGNTEAFF. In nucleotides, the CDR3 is TGTGCCAGCAGTCCAGGGGGAAACACTGAAGCTTTCTTT.

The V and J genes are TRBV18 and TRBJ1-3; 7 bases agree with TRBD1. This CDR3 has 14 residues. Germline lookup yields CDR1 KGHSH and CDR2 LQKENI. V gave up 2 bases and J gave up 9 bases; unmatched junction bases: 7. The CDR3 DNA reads TGTGCCAGCTCACCAGAAGGGACAGTGGGCACCATATATTTT. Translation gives CASSPEGTVGTIYF.

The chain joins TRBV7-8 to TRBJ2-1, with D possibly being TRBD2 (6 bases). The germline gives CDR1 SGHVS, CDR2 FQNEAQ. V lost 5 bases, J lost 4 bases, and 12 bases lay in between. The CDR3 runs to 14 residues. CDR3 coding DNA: TGTGCCAGCAGCCCCGTTAGCGGTTACAATGAGCAGTTCTTC. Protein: CASSPVSGYNEQFF.

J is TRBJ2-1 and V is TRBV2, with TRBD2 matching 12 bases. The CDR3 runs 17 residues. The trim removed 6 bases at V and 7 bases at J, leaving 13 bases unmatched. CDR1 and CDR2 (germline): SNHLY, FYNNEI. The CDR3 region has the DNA TGTGCCAGCAGGGTTAGGACTAGCGGGAAGTCAGATAATGAGCAGTTCTTC. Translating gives CASRVRTSGKSDNEQFF. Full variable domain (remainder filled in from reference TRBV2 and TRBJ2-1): EPEVTQTPSHQVTQMGQEVILRCVPISNHLYFYWYRQILGQKVEFLVSFYNNEISEKSEIFDDQFSVERPDGSNFTLKIRSTKLEDSAMYFCASRVRTSGKSDNEQFFGPGTRLTVL.